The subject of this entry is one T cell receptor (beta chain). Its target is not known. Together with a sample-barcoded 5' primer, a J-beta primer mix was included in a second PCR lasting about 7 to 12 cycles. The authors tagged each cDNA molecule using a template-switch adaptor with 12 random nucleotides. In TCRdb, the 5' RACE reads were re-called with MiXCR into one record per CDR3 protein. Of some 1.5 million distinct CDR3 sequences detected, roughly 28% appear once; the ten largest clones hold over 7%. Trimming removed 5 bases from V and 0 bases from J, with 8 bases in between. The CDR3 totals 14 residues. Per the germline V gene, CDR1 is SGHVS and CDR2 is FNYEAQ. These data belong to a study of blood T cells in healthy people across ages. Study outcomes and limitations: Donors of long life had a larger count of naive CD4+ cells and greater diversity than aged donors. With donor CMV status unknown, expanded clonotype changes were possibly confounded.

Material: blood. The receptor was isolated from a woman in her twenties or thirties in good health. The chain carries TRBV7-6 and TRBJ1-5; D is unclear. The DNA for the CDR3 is TGTGCCAGCAGCGCGACCGATAGCAATCAGCCCCAGCATTTT. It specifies CASSATDSNQPQHF.